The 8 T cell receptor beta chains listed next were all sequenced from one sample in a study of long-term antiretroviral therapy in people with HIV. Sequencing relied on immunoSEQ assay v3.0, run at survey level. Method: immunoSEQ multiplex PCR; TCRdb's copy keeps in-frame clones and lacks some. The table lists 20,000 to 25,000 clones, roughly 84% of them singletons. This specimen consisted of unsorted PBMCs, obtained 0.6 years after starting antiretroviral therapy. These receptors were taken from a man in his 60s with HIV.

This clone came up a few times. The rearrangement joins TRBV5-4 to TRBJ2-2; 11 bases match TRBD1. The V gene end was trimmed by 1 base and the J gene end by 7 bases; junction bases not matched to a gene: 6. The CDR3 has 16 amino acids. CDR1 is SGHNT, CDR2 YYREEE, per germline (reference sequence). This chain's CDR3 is CASSLLDRGLGGELFF. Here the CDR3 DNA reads TGTGCCAGCAGCTTGCTGGACAGGGGGCTAGGCGGGGAGCTGTTTTTT.

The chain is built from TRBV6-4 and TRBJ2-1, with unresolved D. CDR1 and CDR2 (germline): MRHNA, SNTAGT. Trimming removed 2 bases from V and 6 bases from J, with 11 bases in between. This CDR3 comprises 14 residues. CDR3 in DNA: TGTGCCAGCAGTGACGCACCCGGCGTCAATGAGCAGTTCTTC. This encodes CASSDAPGVNEQFF.

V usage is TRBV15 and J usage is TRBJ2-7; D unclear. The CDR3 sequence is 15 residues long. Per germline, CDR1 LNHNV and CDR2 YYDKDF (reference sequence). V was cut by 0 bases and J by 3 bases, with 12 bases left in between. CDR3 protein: CATSRESPASYEQYF. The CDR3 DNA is TGTGCCACCAGCAGAGAGAGCCCAGCTAGCTACGAGCAGTACTTC. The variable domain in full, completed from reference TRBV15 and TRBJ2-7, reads DAMVIQNPRYQVTQFGKPVTLSCSQTLNHNVMYWYQQKSSQAPKLLFHYYDKDFNNEADTPDNFQSRRPNTSFCFLDIRSPGLGDTAMYLCATSRESPASYEQYFGPGTRLTVT.

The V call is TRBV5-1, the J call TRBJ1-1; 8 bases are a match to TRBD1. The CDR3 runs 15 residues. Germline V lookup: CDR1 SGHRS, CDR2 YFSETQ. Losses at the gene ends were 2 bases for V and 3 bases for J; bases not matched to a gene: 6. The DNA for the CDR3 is TGCGCCAGCAGCTTCGGACAGGGTGGGTACACTGAAGCTTTCTTT. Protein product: CASSFGQGGYTEAFF.

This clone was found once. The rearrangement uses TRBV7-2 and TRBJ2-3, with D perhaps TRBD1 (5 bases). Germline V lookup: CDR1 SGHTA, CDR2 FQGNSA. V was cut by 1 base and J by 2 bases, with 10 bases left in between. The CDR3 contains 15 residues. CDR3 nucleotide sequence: TGTGCCAGCAGCTTAGACGCAGGGCCCACAGATACGCAGTATTTT. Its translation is CASSLDAGPTDTQYF.

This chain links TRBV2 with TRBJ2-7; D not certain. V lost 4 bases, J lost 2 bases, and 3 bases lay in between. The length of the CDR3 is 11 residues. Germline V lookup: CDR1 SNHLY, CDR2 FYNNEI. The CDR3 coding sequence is TGTGCCAGCAGTGCAACCTACGAGCAGTACTTC. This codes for CASSATYEQYF.

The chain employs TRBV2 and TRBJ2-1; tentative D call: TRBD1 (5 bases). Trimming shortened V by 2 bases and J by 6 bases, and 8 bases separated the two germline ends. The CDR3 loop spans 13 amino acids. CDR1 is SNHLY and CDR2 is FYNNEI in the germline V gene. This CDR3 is CASSESRGNEQFF. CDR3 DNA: TGTGCCAGCAGTGAATCAAGGGGCAATGAGCAGTTCTTC.

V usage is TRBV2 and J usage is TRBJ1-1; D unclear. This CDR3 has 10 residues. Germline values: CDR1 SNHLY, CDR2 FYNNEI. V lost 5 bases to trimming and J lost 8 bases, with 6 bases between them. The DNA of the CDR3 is TGTGCCAGCAGTCCGGAGGAAGCTTTCTTT. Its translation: CASSPEEAFF.